The 28 T cell receptor beta chains below were found in one sample sequenced in a study of T-cell reconstitution after alpha-beta-depleted transplantation in children. The TCRbeta library was prepared with unique molecular identifiers. Using its own MiXCR run on the PCR reads, TCRdb lists one record per CDR3 protein. Counted here are 440,000 or so distinct CDR3 sequences, around two fifths occurring once; the ten biggest clones make up approximately 25%. This specimen consisted of PBMCs, obtained before TCRalphabeta/CD19-depleted stem cell transplant. The receptors shown here come from a girl aged 2-10 years with aplastic anemia, due to receive a stem cell transplant.

This chain uses TRBV4-1 with TRBJ2-5; TRBD1 is a possible D gene (5 bases). Per the germline V gene, CDR1 is MGHRA and CDR2 is YSYEKL. V dropped 3 bases and J dropped 1 base, with 12 bases sitting between them. There are 15 residues in the CDR3. This CDR3 is CASSQQRTTQETQYF. CDR3 nucleotide sequence: TGCGCCAGCAGCCAGCAGAGGACAACCCAAGAGACCCAGTACTTC.

V and J are TRBV29-1 and TRBJ2-1, with 8 bases aligning to TRBD1. V was pared by 7 bases and J by 1 base, with 6 bases of the junction left unmatched. CDR3 length equals 14 residues. Germline V CDR1 and CDR2: SQVTM, ANQGSEA. Here the CDR3 DNA reads TGCAGCGCCGGGGACAGGAGATCCTACAATGAGCAGTTCTTC. Translated: CSAGDRRSYNEQFF.

The genes are TRBV4-2 and TRBJ2-5; 12 nucleotides match TRBD2. Germline lookup yields CDR1 LGHNA and CDR2 YNFKEQ. CDR3 size: 19 residues. Losses at the gene ends were 4 bases for V and 4 bases for J; bases not matched to a gene: 16. The CDR3 nucleotides read TGTGCCAGCAGCCTCTTAGGGGCTAGCGGGGGGGCCCGTGGAGAGACCCAGTACTTC. Its protein is CASSLLGASGGARGETQYF.

This clonotype has just a few counts. The chain links TRBV4-3 to TRBJ2-5; no clear D. Trimming pared 0 bases from V and 2 bases from J, leaving 16 bases between. Germline V gives CDR1 LGHNA, CDR2 YSLEER. The CDR3 runs to 17 residues. Written as DNA, the CDR3 is TGCGCCAGCAGCCAAGATCAGTTTGGGCGACTTCAAGAGACCCAGTACTTC. Amino acids: CASSQDQFGRLQETQYF.

In its sample, this clonotype was seen many times. The chain has TRBV3-1 and TRBJ2-7, with D hard to call. Trimming stripped 0 bases from V and 2 bases from J, with 5 bases between. CDR3 length: 13 residues. Per germline, CDR1 LGHDT and CDR2 YNNKEL (reference sequence). The CDR3 region has the DNA TGTGCCAGCAGCCAAGAAGGACCCTACGAGCAGTACTTC. Translated, it gives CASSQEGPYEQYF.

Concerning this clonotype itself: This may be a read error, as it is one base from a much larger clone. The chain carries TRBV3-1 and TRBJ1-1; possibly TRBD1 for D (5 bases). This CDR3 is built from 15 residues. Germline V lookup: CDR1 LGHDT, CDR2 YNNKEL (reference sequence). As DNA, the CDR3 is TGTGCCAGCAGCCCACGGACACCTTGGAACACTGAAGTTTTCTTT. Translation: CASSPRTPWNTEVFF. The variable domain in full, with the rest retrieved from reference TRBV3-1 and TRBJ1-1, is DTAVSQTPKYLVTQMGNDKSIKCEQNLGHDTMYWYKQDSKKFLKIMFSYNNKELIINETVPNRFSPKSPDKAHLNLHINSLELGDSAVYFCASSPRTPWNTEVFFGQGTRLTVV.

The genes are TRBV20-1 and TRBJ1-6; the D gene is possibly TRBD1 (5 bases). Germline CDR1 reads DFQATT; CDR2 reads SNEGSKA (reference sequence). CDR3 length: 13 amino acids. The germline V and J ends were trimmed by 0 bases and 7 bases, with 7 bases remaining between them. The CDR3 protein is CSARETANSPLHF. In DNA, the CDR3 is TGCAGTGCTAGAGAGACAGCCAATTCACCCCTCCACTTT.

The count of this clonotype is one. This chain uses TRBV20-1 with TRBJ2-7; D gene unclear. The CDR3 covers 13 residues. CDR1 and CDR2 from the germline V gene are DFQATT and SNEGSKA (reference sequence). The ends were cut back, 6 bases at V and 0 bases at J, with 12 bases in the middle. CDR3 coding DNA: TGCAGTGCGGAAGGGCAGGACTCCTACGAGCAGTACTTC. Protein product: CSAEGQDSYEQYF.

The rearrangement uses TRBV15 and TRBJ2-3; no clear D gene. V was cut by 2 bases and J by 6 bases, with 9 bases left in between. This CDR3 has 13 amino acids. Germline lookup yields CDR1 LNHNV and CDR2 YYDKDF (reference sequence). In nucleotides, the CDR3 is TGTGCCACCAGCAGAAGTGCGGCGGATACGCAGTATTTT. Its translation is CATSRSAADTQYF.

This clonotype turned up a few times. The J gene is TRBJ2-7, the V gene TRBV11-1, with D possibly called TRBD1 or TRBD2 (5 bases each). CDR1 and CDR2 from the germline V gene are SGHAT and FQDESV (reference sequence). Trimming cost V 5 bases and J 0 bases, with 17 bases left between them. The CDR3 sequence is 16 residues long. CDR3 sequence: CASSTSGTLSSYEQYF. For the CDR3, the DNA is TGTGCCAGCAGCACCTCCGGGACCCTAAGCTCCTACGAGCAGTACTTC.

This chain connects TRBV20-1 to TRBJ2-5, with D unclear. This CDR3 is 13 amino acids long. Germline V gene sequence: CDR1 DFQATT, CDR2 SNEGSKA (reference sequence). Between the trimmed V and J ends, which lost 3 bases and 5 bases, there was a span of 13 bases. In DNA form, the CDR3 reads TGCAGTGCTAGCCGTGGGGTAGGGGAGACCCAGTACTTC. It codes for CSASRGVGETQYF.

The chain couples TRBV20-1 to TRBJ2-1; D not resolved. The CDR3 is 13 amino acids. Germline V gene data show CDR1 as DFQATT and CDR2 as SNEGSKA (reference sequence). Trimming pared 0 bases from V and 8 bases from J, leaving 11 bases between. Here the CDR3 reads CSARDLGGDEQFF. CDR3 coding DNA: TGCAGTGCTAGAGATTTGGGTGGAGATGAGCAGTTCTTC.

The rearrangement uses TRBV12-3 or TRBV12-4 and TRBJ2-5; unclear D gene. This CDR3 has 16 amino acids. V gave up 4 bases and J gave up 1 base, with 16 bases separating them. CDR3 residues: CASSYIRINSQETQYF. Written as DNA, the CDR3 is TGTGCCAGCAGTTACATCCGCATAAACTCCCAAGAGACCCAGTACTTC.

This chain uses TRBV6-5 with TRBJ2-2, with D unresolved. CDR3 size: 16 residues. V lost 1 base and J lost 0, with 9 bases in between. Germline assignment: CDR1 MNHEY and CDR2 SVGAGI. The CDR3 loop reads CASSYFFTANTGELFF. In DNA form, the CDR3 reads TGTGCCAGCAGTTACTTTTTCACAGCGAACACCGGGGAGCTGTTTTTT.

This clonotype has a count of ten or more. The V call is TRBV7-9, the J call TRBJ2-1; TRBD2 agrees at 10 bases. CDR3 length: 14 amino acids. CDR1 is SEHNR, CDR2 FQNEAQ, per germline (reference sequence). J gave up 8 bases and V 2 bases, and 3 bases lay outside the gene matches. Written as DNA, the CDR3 is TGTGCCAGCAGCTTAACCGGGACTAGCGATGAGCAGTTCTTC. Residues: CASSLTGTSDEQFF.

The rearrangement links TRBV20-1 to TRBJ2-3; 8 nucleotides match TRBD2. Germline CDR1 is DFQATT and CDR2 is SNEGSKA (reference sequence). The CDR3 is made up of 13 amino acids. With V trimmed by 3 bases and J by 7 bases, 6 bases remained unmatched. CDR3 sequence: CSASGRAAYTQYF. CDR3 bases: TGCAGTGCTAGCGGGAGGGCCGCATATACGCAGTATTTT.

This clonotype appeared once. The chain links TRBV7-2 to TRBJ1-1; no reliable D call. The CDR3 extends over 13 amino acids. Per the germline V gene, CDR1 is SGHTA and CDR2 is FQGNSA. The V gene lost 1 base and the J gene lost 11 bases, with 14 bases spanning the gap. The CDR3 is CASSLVGRTGAFF. CDR3 nucleotides: TGTGCCAGCAGCTTAGTGGGCCGAACTGGGGCTTTCTTT.

The chain is built from TRBV4-3 and TRBJ2-3; 12 positions match TRBD2. The CDR3 contains 14 residues. Germline CDR1 is LGHNA and CDR2 is YSLEER. Trimming removed 8 bases from V and 3 bases from J; junction bases left unmatched: 3. CDR3 in amino acids: CASGLAGTTDTQYF. The CDR3 DNA sequence: TGCGCCAGCGGACTAGCGGGAACGACAGATACGCAGTATTTT.

This clonotype appeared many times. The CDR3 loop reads CASSPPTSGANVLTF. In DNA, the CDR3 is TGTGCCAGCAGTCCTCCCACCTCTGGGGCCAACGTCCTGACTTTC. The chain has TRBV12-3 or TRBV12-4 and TRBJ2-6; D call uncertain. V shed 5 bases and J shed 0 bases, with 8 bases lying between them. This CDR3 spans 15 amino acids.

There are a few counts of this clonotype. The rearrangement joins TRBV12-3 or TRBV12-4 to TRBJ2-7, with a possible D match to TRBD1 (6 bases). The CDR3 length is 14 residues. The V and J ends lost 5 bases and 1 base respectively, with 12 bases between them. CDR3 residues: CASSRQVASYEQYF. The DNA of the CDR3 is TGTGCCAGCAGTCGACAGGTAGCTTCCTACGAGCAGTACTTC.

This clonotype rates as medium-sized. The chain is built from TRBV12-3 or TRBV12-4 and TRBJ2-1, with TRBD2 matching over 16 bases. V dropped 3 bases and J dropped 7; count of bases not matched to a gene: 3. The CDR3 is made up of 16 amino acids. The CDR3 sequence is CASSFGTSGRANEQFF. CDR3 DNA sequence: TGTGCCAGCAGTTTCGGGACTAGCGGGAGGGCTAATGAGCAGTTCTTC.

V gene TRBV6-1 combines with J gene TRBJ2-7; 7 positions match TRBD2. This CDR3 comprises 18 residues. CDR1 and CDR2 from the germline V gene are MNHNS and SASEGT. V was clipped by 1 base and J by 4 bases; unmatched bases: 16. The CDR3: CASSEDLLRSGEGYEQYF. For the CDR3, the DNA is TGTGCCAGCAGTGAAGATCTTCTGCGTTCGGGGGAGGGATACGAGCAGTACTTC.

V is TRBV28 and J is TRBJ2-3; possibly TRBD2 for D (6 bases). Germline CDR1 reads MDHEN; CDR2 reads SYDVKM. The ends were cut back, 5 bases at V and 6 bases at J, with 18 bases in the middle. This CDR3 has 15 amino acids. CDR3 sequence reads: CASSPSGSIEDTQYF. In nucleotides, the CDR3 is TGTGCCAGCAGTCCGTCCGGGAGCATAGAGGATACGCAGTATTTT.

This clonotype was seen at least ten times. The genes are TRBV11-2 and TRBJ1-1; D possibly corresponds to TRBD1 (5 bases). Trimming left V 5 bases short and J 6 bases short, with 16 bases between. This CDR3 contains 14 residues. The germline CDR1 and CDR2 sequences are SGHAT and FQNNGV. The CDR3 DNA reads TGTGCCAGCAGCGAAGCGGGGGGAAGGGCTGAAGCTTTCTTT. Translated: CASSEAGGRAEAFF.

J is TRBJ2-1 and V is TRBV19; D gene unclear. The length of the CDR3 is 13 residues. CDR1 LNHDA and CDR2 SQIVND come from the germline V gene (reference sequence). V was pared by 3 bases and J by 5 bases, with 8 bases between. This chain's CDR3 is CASSIGPNNEQFF. The CDR3 DNA follows: TGTGCCAGTAGTATTGGTCCGAACAATGAGCAGTTCTTC.

The rearrangement joins TRBV28 to TRBJ1-4; TRBD1 aligns across 7 bases. CDR1 and CDR2 from the germline V gene are MDHEN and SYDVKM. V dropped 2 bases and J dropped 1; count of bases not matched to a gene: 4. The CDR3 spans 16 residues. CDR3 DNA: TGTGCCAGCAGTTTAGACAGGGTGGGAACTAATGAAAAACTGTTTTTT. The encoded protein is CASSLDRVGTNEKLFF.

CDR3 region: CASSLISEDTGELFF. As DNA, the CDR3 is TGCGCCAGCAGCTTGATAAGCGAAGACACCGGGGAGCTGTTTTTT. This chain connects TRBV5-1 to TRBJ2-2; D not certain. This CDR3 has 15 residues. V was clipped by 1 base and J by 3 bases, with 10 bases between them. Germline V CDR1 and CDR2: SGHRS, YFSETQ.

The rearrangement links TRBV28 to TRBJ2-7; the D gene is possibly TRBD2 (5 bases). Germline CDR1 and CDR2: MDHEN and SYDVKM. The CDR3 loop spans 13 amino acids. The V end lost 10 bases, the J end lost 2 bases, and 15 bases lay between the germline ends. The CDR3 nucleotides read TGTGCCACTAACCTAGCTGAGACCTACGAGCAGTACTTC. This encodes CATNLAETYEQYF.